Here is one T cell receptor (beta chain) with its context. This CDR3 has 14 amino acids. V shed 6 bases and J 2 bases; nucleotides not matched to a gene: 7. CDR1 SQVTM and CDR2 ANQGSEA come from the germline V gene. This sample is part of a study of blood T cell repertoires in COVID-19. Whole-study context: Acute and convalescent COVID-19 samples came from the United States, Italy and Spain. PBMCs, B-cell-depleted T cells, or T cells were the source of the cDNA or gDNA that made up the material.

In the source study's methods: It was from reference gene primer amplification that nucleated cell counts were estimated. Sequencing used immunoSEQ multiplex PCR; TCRdb keeps in-frame clones, though not all of them. For V, J and clone size, that table is used; D and trimming come from the DNA. The data contain fewer than 250,000 clones, 84% of them singletons. The Seattle site enrolled patients during active infection and followed them longitudinally. This sequence was found in a woman older than 75 with COVID-19, enrolled during active disease. This chain joins TRBV29-1 and TRBJ1-5, with TRBD1 identical over 7 bases. Source material: peripheral blood. DNA for the CDR3: TGCAGCGTAAAGACAGGGTCGGGCAATCAGCCCCAGCATTTT. Protein: CSVKTGSGNQPQHF.